This passage covers 22 T cell receptor beta chains from one sample sequenced in a study of cytomegalovirus exposure and HLA in healthy donors. The PCR ran on 60 Vbeta and 13 Jbeta primers. TCRdb keeps only in-frame clones here, not all; method: immunoSEQ multiplex PCR. The repertoire has around 150,000 clones, 82% of them found once; the top ten carry about 1.4%. Sample: PBMCs. Receptor source: a girl between 5 and 17 years old in good health and CMV-seropositive.

The genes are TRBV19 and TRBJ2-3; 7 bases are shared with TRBD2. This CDR3 comprises 14 residues. J gave up 2 bases and V 5 bases, and 4 bases lay outside the gene matches. Germline lookup yields CDR1 LNHDA and CDR2 SQIVND (reference sequence). CDR3 coding DNA: TGTGCCAGTAGTGGGGGGGGATCCACAGATACGCAGTATTTT. Translated, it gives CASSGGGSTDTQYF.

In this sample, this clone turned up once. The chain carries TRBV6-5 and TRBJ1-1; maybe TRBD1 (6 bases). The CDR3 contains 14 residues. Trimming took 5 bases from V and 5 from J, leaving 15 bases between them. In germline, CDR1 is MNHEY, CDR2 SVGAGI. The CDR3 sequence: CASSPGTLITEAFF. In DNA, the CDR3 is TGTGCCAGCAGTCCAGGGACATTGATTACTGAAGCTTTCTTT.

This clone was picked up a small number of times. The J gene is TRBJ1-2, the V gene TRBV6-5; TRBD1 is a possible D gene (6 bases). The germline V and J ends were trimmed by 0 bases and 6 bases, with 14 bases remaining between them. Germline V CDR1 and CDR2: MNHEY, SVGAGI. CDR3 length: 15 amino acids. CDR3 protein: CASSYSRGGADGYTF. Here the CDR3 DNA reads TGTGCCAGCAGTTACTCAAGGGGGGGGGCGGATGGCTACACCTTC.

In the case of this clone: The germline gene is not matched at one end of the junction; a read error may be the cause. The CDR3 loop reads CASSQDRGIETQYF. The CDR3 DNA reads TGTGCTAGCAGCCAAGACAGGGGGATAGAGACCCAGTACTTC. The chain uses TRBV7-7 and TRBJ2-5; 9 bases fit TRBD1. Germline CDR1 SSHAT, CDR2 FNYEAQ (reference sequence). CDR3 length: 14 residues.

The chain combines TRBV19 with TRBJ2-7; weak D call: TRBD1 (6 bases). Germline V gene lookup returns CDR1 LNHDA and CDR2 SQIVND (reference sequence). This CDR3 has 13 residues. The V end was cut by 4 bases, the J end by 5 bases, with 12 bases between. In DNA, the CDR3 is TGTGCCAGTAGTACCCAGGGGCGAAACGAGCAGTACTTC. It encodes CASSTQGRNEQYF. Drawing the rest from reference TRBV19 and TRBJ2-7, the complete variable domain is DGGITQSPKYLFRKEGQNVTLSCEQNLNHDAMYWYRQDPGQGLRLIYYSQIVNDFQKGDIAEGYSVSREKKESFPLTVTSAQKNPTAFYLCASSTQGRNEQYFGPGTRLTVT.

The V gene is TRBV9, the J gene TRBJ1-2, with D perhaps matching TRBD1 (6 bases). The V end was cut by 1 base, the J end by 8 bases, with 21 bases between. The CDR3 is 16 amino acids. Looked up from germline, CDR1 is SGDLS and CDR2 is YYNGEE. CDR3 coding DNA: TGTGCCAGCAGCGTATCCGCCACAGGGTTTGGCCTCGGCTACACCTTC. Protein: CASSVSATGFGLGYTF.

The gene calls are TRBV5-1 and TRBJ2-7, with a possible D match to TRBD2 (5 bases). CDR3 length: 13 residues. CDR1 and CDR2 from the germline V gene are SGHRS and YFSETQ. Trimming took 7 bases from V and 0 from J, leaving 11 bases between them. The CDR3 is CASRRRDSYEQYF. The CDR3 DNA follows: TGCGCCAGCCGGCGCCGGGACTCCTACGAGCAGTACTTC.

This clone was picked up a small number of times. DNA for the CDR3: TGTGCCAGCAGCTTAGGGACAGGGGATGGCTACACCTTC. Protein: CASSLGTGDGYTF. This chain joins TRBV7-9 and TRBJ1-2; 9 nucleotides agree with TRBD1. After removal of 1 base from V and 6 bases from J, the junction contained 0 bases not matched to a gene. The CDR3 consists of 13 residues. Germline CDR1 and CDR2: SEHNR and FQNEAQ (reference sequence).

The count of this clone is one. The chain is built from TRBV29-1 and TRBJ2-2; TRBD2 matches 15 bases. The CDR3 contains 17 residues. The ends lost 6 bases at V and 0 bases at J; junction bases unmatched: 5. The V gene's germline CDR1 is SQVTM and CDR2 ANQGSEA. The CDR3 protein is CSVSGLAGGPNTGELFF. The CDR3 DNA reads as TGCAGCGTGTCGGGACTAGCGGGGGGTCCGAACACCGGGGAGCTGTTTTTT.

The chain is built from TRBV7-3 and TRBJ2-3; D perhaps matches TRBD1 (7 bases). The CDR3 has 15 amino acids. V shed 5 bases and J shed 4 bases, with 16 bases lying between them. The germline V gene encodes CDR1 SGHTA and CDR2 FQGTGA. CDR3 DNA: TGTGCCAGCAGCCACGGGGGACAGCTTGCAGATACGCAGTATTTT. Residues: CASSHGGQLADTQYF.

The CDR3 sequence: CATSGQRSYEQYF. Written as DNA, the CDR3 is TGTGCCACCTCGGGACAGCGCTCCTACGAGCAGTACTTC. The chain joins TRBV7-8 to TRBJ2-7, with TRBD1 matching 7 bases. With 10 bases clipped from V and 0 bases from J, the junction kept 6 bases outside the gene matches. CDR3 length: 13 residues. CDR1 SGHVS and CDR2 FQNEAQ come from the germline V gene.

The chain carries TRBV18 and TRBJ2-1, with D unclear. Per the germline V gene, CDR1 is KGHSH and CDR2 is LQKENI. V was clipped by 2 bases and J by 1 base, with 9 bases between them. CDR3 length: 15 amino acids. For the CDR3, the DNA is TGTGCCAGCTCACCAGGTAGGAGTTCCTACAATGAGCAGTTCTTC. Its protein product is CASSPGRSSYNEQFF.

The chain carries TRBV28 and TRBJ1-1; TRBD1 is a possible D gene (5 bases). Germline lookup yields CDR1 MDHEN and CDR2 SYDVKM. V was cut by 2 bases and J by 5 bases, with 12 bases left in between. This CDR3 is 14 amino acids long. The CDR3 here is CASSLRGRGTEAFF. CDR3 DNA sequence: TGTGCCAGCAGTTTACGGGGGAGAGGGACTGAAGCTTTCTTT.

The chain has TRBV18 and TRBJ2-1; 14 positions agree with TRBD2. The CDR3 contains 16 residues. Germline CDR1 and CDR2: KGHSH and LQKENI. J was trimmed by 10 bases and V by 4 bases; bases with no gene match: 9. CDR3 amino acids: CASSLPGTSGRGEQFF. Here the CDR3 DNA reads TGTGCCAGCTCACTACCCGGGACTAGCGGGAGAGGGGAGCAGTTCTTC. The complete variable domain, with remaining parts taken from reference TRBV18 and TRBJ2-1, reads NAGVMQNPRHLVRRRGQEARLRCSPMKGHSHVYWYRQLPEEGLKFMVYLQKENIIDESGMPKERFSAEFPKEGPSILRIQQVVRGDSAAYFCASSLPGTSGRGEQFFGPGTRLTVL.

This chain's CDR3 is CASSFGAGGGGNEQFF. The DNA of the CDR3 is TGTGCCAGCAGCTTTGGGGCGGGCGGTGGGGGGAATGAGCAGTTCTTC. The chain carries TRBV5-6 and TRBJ2-1, with D maybe TRBD2 (6 bases). Per the germline V gene, CDR1 is SGHDT and CDR2 is YYEEEE. Deletions cut 2 bases from V and 7 bases from J, with 19 bases between. The length of the CDR3 is 16 residues.

The genes are TRBV27 and TRBJ1-4, with 11 bases lining up with TRBD1. Germline CDR1 and CDR2: MNHEY and SMNVEV (reference sequence). The CDR3 spans 14 residues. The junction had 8 bases not matched to a gene; V was cut back by 7 bases and J by 10 bases. CDR3 amino acids: CASTPSGQGGKLFF. The CDR3 nucleotides are TGTGCCAGCACCCCTTCGGGACAGGGGGGAAAACTGTTTTTT.

The chain recombines TRBV28 with TRBJ2-5; 11 nucleotides align to TRBD1. The CDR3 runs 15 residues. The V gene end was trimmed by 6 bases and the J gene end by 3 bases; junction bases not matched to a gene: 6. Germline V gene sequence: CDR1 MDHEN, CDR2 SYDVKM. The CDR3 sequence is CASREWTGGEETQYF. CDR3 sequence (DNA): TGTGCCAGCAGGGAATGGACAGGGGGCGAAGAGACCCAGTACTTC.

This clone was recorded once. The rearrangement links TRBV29-1 to TRBJ1-1, with TRBD1 as a possible D gene (5 bases). The CDR3 is 13 residues long. The germline gives CDR1 SQVTM, CDR2 ANQGSEA. Trimming stripped 2 bases from V and 1 base from J, with 8 bases between. The chain's CDR3 is CSVEWQGNTEAFF. The CDR3 bases are TGCAGCGTTGAATGGCAGGGGAACACTGAAGCTTTCTTT.

The V call is TRBV28, the J call TRBJ1-3; the D gene is possibly TRBD1 (6 bases). Trimming stripped 4 bases from V and 4 bases from J, with 8 bases between. This CDR3 region has 13 residues. The germline V gene encodes CDR1 MDHEN and CDR2 SYDVKM. The CDR3: CASSSGVGNTIYF. In DNA form, the CDR3 reads TGTGCCAGCAGTTCAGGGGTCGGAAACACCATATATTTT.

CDR3 DNA: TGTGCCAGTAGACCTACAGGGGCGACGAATCAGCCCCAGCATTTT. Translated: CASRPTGATNQPQHF. The rearrangement joins TRBV19 to TRBJ1-5, with 7 nucleotides matching TRBD1. The CDR3 has 15 amino acids. Trimming removed 6 bases from V and 4 bases from J; junction bases left unmatched: 9. Germline CDR1 reads LNHDA; CDR2 reads SQIVND (reference sequence).

The genes are TRBV7-4 and TRBJ1-5, with D possibly being TRBD1 (5 bases). In germline, CDR1 is SGHVT, CDR2 SQSDAQ. The CDR3 is 17 residues long. The V end was cut by 1 base, the J end by 6 bases, with 19 bases between. CDR3 sequence (DNA): TGTGCCAGCAGCTTAGAGCTTTTTACCGGGACTGCTCAGCCCCAGCATTTT. Protein product: CASSLELFTGTAQPQHF.

The chain recombines TRBV19 with TRBJ1-2; D is unresolved. CDR3 length equals 13 residues. V was pared by 0 bases and J by 5 bases, with 7 bases between. Germline CDR1 LNHDA, CDR2 SQIVND (reference sequence). CDR3 residues: CASSIDVRYGYTF. The CDR3 nucleotides are TGTGCCAGTAGTATAGATGTCAGATATGGCTACACCTTC.